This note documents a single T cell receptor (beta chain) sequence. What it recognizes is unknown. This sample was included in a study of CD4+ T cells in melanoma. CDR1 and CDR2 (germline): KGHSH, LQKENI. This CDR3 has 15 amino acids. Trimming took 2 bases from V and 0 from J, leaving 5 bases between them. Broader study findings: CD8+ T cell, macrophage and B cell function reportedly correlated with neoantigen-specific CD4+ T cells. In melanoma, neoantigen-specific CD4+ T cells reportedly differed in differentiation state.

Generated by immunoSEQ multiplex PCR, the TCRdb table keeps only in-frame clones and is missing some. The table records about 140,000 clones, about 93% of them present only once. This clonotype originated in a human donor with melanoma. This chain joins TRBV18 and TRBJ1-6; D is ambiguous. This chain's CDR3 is CASSPASSYNSPLHF. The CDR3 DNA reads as TGTGCCAGCTCACCAGCGAGCTCCTATAATTCACCCCTCCACTTT.